This TCR beta chain was observed in a study of blood T cell repertoires in COVID-19. Across the study: Italy, Spain and the United States were the sources of the convalescent and acute COVID-19 samples. T cells, B-cell-depleted T cells, or PBMCs supplied cDNA or gDNA.

Per the study methods: Nucleated cell counts were estimated from reference gene primer amplification. Method: immunoSEQ multiplex PCR; TCRdb's copy keeps in-frame clones and lacks some. V, J and clone size derive from that table, while D and trimming were established from the DNA sequence. The sample yields over 200,000 clones, around 83% seen once. This TCR came from a man older than 75 with acute or convalescent COVID-19. Sample: peripheral blood.

The CDR3 region is CASSETGVEAFF. The DNA for the CDR3 is TGTGCCAGCAGCGAGACAGGGGTTGAAGCTTTCTTT. The chain joins TRBV2 to TRBJ1-1, with TRBD1 identical over 8 bases. Germline values: CDR1 SNHLY, CDR2 FYNNEI. This CDR3 has 12 amino acids. The J segment lost 7 bases and the V segment lost 6 bases, leaving 4 bases of the junction unmatched.